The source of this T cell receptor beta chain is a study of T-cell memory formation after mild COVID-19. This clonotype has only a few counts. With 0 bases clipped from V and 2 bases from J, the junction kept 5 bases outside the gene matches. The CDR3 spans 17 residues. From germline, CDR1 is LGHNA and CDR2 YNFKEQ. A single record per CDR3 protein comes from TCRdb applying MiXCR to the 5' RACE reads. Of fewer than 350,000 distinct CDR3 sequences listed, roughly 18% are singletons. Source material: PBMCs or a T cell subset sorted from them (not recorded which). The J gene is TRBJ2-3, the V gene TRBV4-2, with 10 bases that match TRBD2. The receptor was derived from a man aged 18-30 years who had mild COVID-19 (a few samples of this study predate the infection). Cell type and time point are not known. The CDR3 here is CASSQEALAGNTDTQYF. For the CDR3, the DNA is TGTGCCAGCAGCCAAGAGGCACTAGCGGGGAACACAGATACGCAGTATTTT.